These T cell receptor beta chains were read from a single sample in a study of long-term antiretroviral therapy in people with HIV. Assay used: immunoSEQ multiplex PCR; TCRdb lists only in-frame clones, some missing. This sample has roughly 30,000 clones, with approximately 85% found just once. The sample in question was unsorted PBMCs, obtained 0.8 years before starting antiretroviral therapy. The receptors here all came from a man between 18 and 35 years old with HIV. CDR3s leave out the opening cysteine and the closing phenylalanine or tryptophan. The order of the fields is CDR3 length, V gene, J gene, CDR3 protein.

CDR3 length: 12
V gene: TRBV5-1
J gene: TRBJ1-1
CDR3 protein: ASSAGGLRTEAF

CDR3 length: 13
V gene: TRBV4-2
J gene: TRBJ1-3
CDR3 protein: ASSQDLASGNTIY

CDR3 length: 10
V gene: TRBV6-6
J gene: TRBJ1-1
CDR3 protein: ASVIGAGEAF

CDR3 length: 12
V gene: TRBV5-4
J gene: TRBJ2-3
CDR3 protein: ASSYYSGGDTQY

CDR3 length: 13
V gene: TRBV9
J gene: TRBJ2-7
CDR3 protein: ASSEGGIGSYEQY

CDR3 length: 12
V gene: TRBV9
J gene: TRBJ2-7
CDR3 protein: ASSVDPGTYEQY

CDR3 length: 13
V gene: TRBV5-1
J gene: TRBJ2-7
CDR3 protein: ASRKSLAGGDEQY

CDR3 length: 15
V gene: TRBV15
J gene: TRBJ2-3
CDR3 protein: ATSRAAGGASTDTQY

CDR3 length: 12
V gene: TRBV6-5
J gene: TRBJ2-5
CDR3 protein: ASRYRSGIETQY

CDR3 length: 12
V gene: TRBV27
J gene: TRBJ2-7
CDR3 protein: ASSATIGGGEQY

CDR3 length: 11
V gene: TRBV11-2
J gene: TRBJ2-3
CDR3 protein: ASSLGVTDTQY